Presented here are 5 T cell receptor beta chains from one specimen sequenced in a study of control samples from healthy donors and cancer patients. The method was immunoSEQ multiplex PCR; TCRdb's version includes in-frame clones alone and lacks a portion of them. The profile shows approximately 79,000 clones, approximately 91% of them singletons. Sequenced: blood. These receptors came from a man in his forties or fifties in good health.

This chain uses TRBV30 with TRBJ1-1; 9 bases are a match to TRBD1. The germline gives CDR1 GTSNPN, CDR2 SVGIG (reference sequence). The ends lost 3 bases at V and 6 bases at J; junction bases unmatched: 8. This CDR3 contains 14 residues. Here the CDR3 DNA reads TGTGCCTGGAGGGGGGACAGGGTCAGGGCTGAAGCTTTCTTT. Translation: CAWRGDRVRAEAFF. The full variable domain, completed using reference TRBV30 and TRBJ1-1, is SQTIHQWPATLVQPVGSPLSLECTVEGTSNPNLYWYRQAAGRGLQLLFYSVGIGQISSEVPQNLSASRPQDRQFILSSKKLLLSDSGFYLCAWRGDRVRAEAFFGQGTRLTVV.

This clone was observed a single time. This sequence joins TRBV10-3 and TRBJ2-5, with 11 bases fitting TRBD2. This CDR3 spans 15 amino acids. CDR1 is ENHRY and CDR2 is SYGVKD in the germline V gene. The trim removed 5 bases at V and 5 bases at J, leaving 7 bases unmatched. The CDR3 reads CAISSLAGGTETQYF. The CDR3 region has the DNA TGTGCCATCAGTTCCCTAGCGGGGGGCACGGAGACCCAGTACTTC.

The chain is built from TRBV19 and TRBJ2-5, with 7 bases fitting TRBD1. Germline-derived CDR1 and CDR2 are LNHDA and SQIVND (reference sequence). The trim removed 0 bases at V and 5 bases at J, leaving 6 bases unmatched. This CDR3 is 15 amino acids long. CDR3 sequence reads: CASSIDRQGRETQYF. CDR3 sequence (DNA): TGTGCCAGTAGTATAGATCGACAGGGCCGGGAGACCCAGTACTTC.

This chain joins TRBV4-1 and TRBJ1-5; a possible D gene is TRBD1 (6 bases). CDR3 length: 14 amino acids. V dropped 3 bases and J dropped 8 bases, with 14 bases sitting between them. The germline V gene encodes CDR1 MGHRA and CDR2 YSYEKL. In DNA form, the CDR3 reads TGCGCCAGCAGCCATACAGGGCAGGAGAAGCCCCAGCATTTT. Translated, it gives CASSHTGQEKPQHF.

The CDR3 bases are TGTGCCAGCAGCTCGGACTCCCCCCGGATCACAGATACGCAGTATTTT. This translates into CASSSDSPRITDTQYF. V gene TRBV5-4 combines with J gene TRBJ2-3; tentatively, D is TRBD2 (5 bases). The V gene's germline CDR1 is SGHNT and CDR2 YYREEE (reference sequence). The CDR3 extends over 16 amino acids. Trimming took 3 bases from V and 2 from J, leaving 16 bases between them.